The 6 T cell receptor beta chains reported below all come from one sample, sequenced in a study of beta chain features in type 1 diabetes. Reverse transcription of all isolated RNA meant that expressed TCRB transcripts were sequenced. Using immunoSEQ multiplex PCR, the repertoire was profiled, and TCRdb retains in-frame clones only, with some absent. The sample consists of about 360,000 clones, 10% to 15% of them appearing once. The sample taken for sequencing was naive CD4+ T cells from blood. These receptors originate from a man aged 18 to 29 in good health.

The chain uses TRBV6-9 and TRBJ2-3, with TRBD2 identical over 10 bases. The CDR3 totals 19 residues. V lost 1 base to trimming and J lost 2 bases; unmatched junction nucleotides: 12. The germline gives CDR1 MNHGY, CDR2 SVAAGI. In DNA, the CDR3 is TGTGCCAGCAGTTATTATTGGCTAGCGGGAGAGAACACCACAGATACGCAGTATTTT. Translated, it gives CASSYYWLAGENTTDTQYF.

CDR3 bases: TGCGCCAGCAGCGGGACAGCTCTCTGGAACACTGAAGCTTTCTTT. Protein product: CASSGTALWNTEAFF. The chain recombines TRBV5-1 with TRBJ1-1, with 7 bases identical to TRBD1. There are 15 residues in the CDR3. Germline V lookup: CDR1 SGHRS, CDR2 YFSETQ. J was trimmed by 1 base and V by 4 bases; bases with no gene match: 7.

This clone came up a few times. This chain links TRBV15 with TRBJ2-7; perhaps TRBD1 as D (6 bases). CDR1 and CDR2 (germline): LNHNV, YYDKDF (reference sequence). V lost 0 bases and J 4 bases, leaving 13 bases between the germline ends. The CDR3 length is 15 residues. The CDR3 DNA follows: TGTGCCACCAGCAGAGATCCAGGGGTGGAGTACGAGCAGTACTTC. Its translation: CATSRDPGVEYEQYF.

The chain recombines TRBV28 with TRBJ1-6, with unresolved D. CDR1 and CDR2 from the germline V gene are MDHEN and SYDVKM. The germline V and J ends were trimmed by 8 bases and 7 bases, with 12 bases remaining between them. The CDR3 is 13 residues long. In DNA form, the CDR3 reads TGTGCCAGCCGACGGAGTTGGAATTCACCCCTCCACTTT. It translates to CASRRSWNSPLHF.

In this sample, this clone turned up a few times. The rearrangement links TRBV4-3 to TRBJ2-7, with 14 bases lining up with TRBD2. The CDR3 is 17 residues long. The V segment lost 5 bases and the J segment 6 bases; nucleotides outside the gene matches: 12. Germline CDR1 reads LGHNA; CDR2 reads YSLEER. CDR3 sequence reads: CASSARLAGGNLCEQYF. CDR3 nucleotides: TGCGCCAGCAGCGCCCGACTAGCGGGGGGGAACCTATGCGAGCAGTACTTC.

The V and J genes are TRBV5-6 and TRBJ1-1; D gene unclear. Germline loops: CDR1 SGHDT, CDR2 YYEEEE. V was trimmed by 0 bases and J by 5 bases, leaving 8 bases between them. This CDR3 has 13 residues. CDR3 coding DNA: TGTGCCAGCAGCTTGGGAGGGAGAACTGAAGCTTTCTTT. This translates into CASSLGGRTEAFF.